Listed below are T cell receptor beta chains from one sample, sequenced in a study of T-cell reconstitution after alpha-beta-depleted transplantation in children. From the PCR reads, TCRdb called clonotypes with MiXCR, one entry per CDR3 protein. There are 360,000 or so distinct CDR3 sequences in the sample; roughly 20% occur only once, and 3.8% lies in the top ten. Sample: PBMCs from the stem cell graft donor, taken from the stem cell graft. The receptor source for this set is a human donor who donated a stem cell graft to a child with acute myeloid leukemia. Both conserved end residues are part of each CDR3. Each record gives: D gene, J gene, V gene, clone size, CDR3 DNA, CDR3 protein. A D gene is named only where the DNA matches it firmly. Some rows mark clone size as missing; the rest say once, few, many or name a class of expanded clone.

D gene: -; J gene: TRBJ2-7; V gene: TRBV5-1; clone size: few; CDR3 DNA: TGCGCCAGCAGCATAGATGGTTTAGTCGAGCAGTACTTC; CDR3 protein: CASSIDGLVEQYF
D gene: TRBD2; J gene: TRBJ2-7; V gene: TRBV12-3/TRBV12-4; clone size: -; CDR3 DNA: TGTGCCAGCAGTCCTAGCGGGAGCGACCCTGGCGAGCAGTACTTC; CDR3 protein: CASSPSGSDPGEQYF
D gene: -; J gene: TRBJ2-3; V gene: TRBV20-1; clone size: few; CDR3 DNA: TGCAGTGAAAGGGATGGGGCAGATACGCAGTATTTT; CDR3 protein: CSERDGADTQYF
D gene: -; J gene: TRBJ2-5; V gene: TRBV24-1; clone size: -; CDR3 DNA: TGTGCCACCAGTGCGTCTTTTGAATACGGGTGGGAGACCCAGTACTTC; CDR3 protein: CATSASFEYGWETQYF
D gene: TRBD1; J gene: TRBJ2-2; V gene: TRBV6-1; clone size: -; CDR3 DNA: TGTGCCAGCAGCGGGACAGGGGGTTCGAACACCGGGGAGCTGTTTTTT; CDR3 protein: CASSGTGGSNTGELFF
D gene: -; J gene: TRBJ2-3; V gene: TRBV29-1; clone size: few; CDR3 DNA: TGCAGCGGGACCAAGACTAGCACAGATACGCAGTATTTT; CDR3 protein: CSGTKTSTDTQYF
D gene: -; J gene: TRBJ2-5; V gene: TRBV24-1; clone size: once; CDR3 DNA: TGTGCCACCGGAGGGGGAGGAGGGGAGACCCAGTACTTC; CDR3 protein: CATGGGGGETQYF
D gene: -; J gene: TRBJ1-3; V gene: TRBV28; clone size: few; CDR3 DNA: TGTGCCAGCAGTTTCTCCAGTCCCTCTGGAAACACCATATATTTT; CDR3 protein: CASSFSSPSGNTIYF
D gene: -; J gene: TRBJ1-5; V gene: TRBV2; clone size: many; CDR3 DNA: TGTGCCAGTCAGGGTCCCAATAGCAATCAGCCCCAGCATTTT; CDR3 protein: CASQGPNSNQPQHF
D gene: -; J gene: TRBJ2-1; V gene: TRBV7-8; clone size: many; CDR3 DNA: TGTGCCAGCAGCTCCTCAGGGGCCCAACGGGAGCAGTTCTTC; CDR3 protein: CASSSSGAQREQFF
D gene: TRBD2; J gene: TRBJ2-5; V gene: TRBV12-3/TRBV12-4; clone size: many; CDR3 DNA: TGTGCCAGCAGTTCTAGCGGGGGCAAAGAGACCCAGTACTTC; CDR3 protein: CASSSSGGKETQYF
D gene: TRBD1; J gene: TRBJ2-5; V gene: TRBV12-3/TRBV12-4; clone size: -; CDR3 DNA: TGTGCCAGCAGTGGGGTCGGGGGGACAGGGGGCGTTCAGACCCAGTACTTC; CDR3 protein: CASSGVGGTGGVQTQYF
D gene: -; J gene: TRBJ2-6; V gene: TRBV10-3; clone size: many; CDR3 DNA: TGTGCCATCAGTGAGTCTACGGGGTTTGGGGCCAACGTCCTGACTTTC; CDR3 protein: CAISESTGFGANVLTF
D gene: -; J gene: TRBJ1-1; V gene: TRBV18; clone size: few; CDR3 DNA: TGTGCCAGCTCACCTACCATGATGAACACTGAAGCTTTCTTT; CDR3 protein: CASSPTMMNTEAFF
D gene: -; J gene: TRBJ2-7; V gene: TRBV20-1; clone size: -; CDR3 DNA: TGCAGTGCTAGTGATTCCGGGATCGTTACCTACGAGCAGTACTTC; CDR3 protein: CSASDSGIVTYEQYF
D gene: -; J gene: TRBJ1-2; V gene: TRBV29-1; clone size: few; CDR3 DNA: TGCAGCGTTGAAGATCGACGGGGGAAGGCCTATGGCTACACCTTC; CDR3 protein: CSVEDRRGKAYGYTF
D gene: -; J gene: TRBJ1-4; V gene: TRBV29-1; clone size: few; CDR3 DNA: TGCAGCGTTGAAATCTCGGCTAATGAAAAACTGTTTTTT; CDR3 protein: CSVEISANEKLFF
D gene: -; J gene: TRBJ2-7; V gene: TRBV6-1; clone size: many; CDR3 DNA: TGTGCCAGCAGCCTCGTGACGGGCCAGTCCTACGAGCAGTACTTC; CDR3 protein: CASSLVTGQSYEQYF
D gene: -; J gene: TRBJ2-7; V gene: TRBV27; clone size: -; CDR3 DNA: TGTGCCAGCAGATCAGGGATTCGGGGGTACTTC; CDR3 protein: CASRSGIRGYF